The clone carrying this T cell receptor beta chain was counted only a few times. Its antigen is currently unknown. As every portion of the isolated RNA was reverse transcribed, the sequencing read expressed TCRB transcripts. Libraries were prepared by immunoSEQ multiplex PCR; TCRdb keeps only in-frame clonotypes and omits some of them. The sample contains about 160,000 clones, approximately 9% of which appear only once. The data were obtained in a study of beta chain features in type 1 diabetes. Study results and limitations: There was a moderate but significant shortening of TCRB CDR3s in all four CD4+ subsets of Type 1 diabetes patients.

Trimming shortened V by 1 base and J by 7 bases, and 7 bases separated the two germline ends. Germline V gene data show CDR1 as MNHEY and CDR2 as SMNVEV (reference sequence). The CDR3 sequence is 12 residues long. The sample consisted of central memory CD4+ T cells from blood. This rearrangement joins TRBV27 to TRBJ1-1, with D unclear. This receptor was obtained from a woman aged 18-29 years with type 1 diabetes. CDR3 nucleotide sequence: TGTGCCAGCAGTTTATTCAACGGTGAAGCTTTCTTT. Amino acid sequence: CASSLFNGEAFF.